This TCR beta chain was found in a study of shared clonotypes between healthy human individuals. The donors, healthy adults who were HIV-negative, had experienced no recent acute infections or vaccinations. Here immunoSEQ multiplex PCR was the method, and the copy in TCRdb shows in-frame clones only, minus some. The table records hundreds of thousands of clones, 74% of them present only once. Comment on this clone: Its antigen is unknown.

Study observations and caveats: Naive CD4 clonotypes were shared across several donors at 4% to 5%. Generation of non-shared clonotypes was less probable than generation of clonotypes shared by all four donors.

Trimming shortened V by 2 bases and J by 0 bases, and 6 bases separated the two germline ends. This CDR3 spans 14 amino acids. Per the germline V gene, CDR1 is SNHLY and CDR2 is FYNNEI. The source of this sequence is a woman aged 25 to 45 in good health. Source material: memory CD4+ T cells sorted from blood. The subset: CD45RA-negative fraction. The chain links TRBV2 to TRBJ2-3; D might be TRBD2 (5 bases). CDR3 amino acids: CASSESGSTDTQYF. The DNA for the CDR3 is TGTGCCAGCAGTGAATCGGGAAGCACAGATACGCAGTATTTT.